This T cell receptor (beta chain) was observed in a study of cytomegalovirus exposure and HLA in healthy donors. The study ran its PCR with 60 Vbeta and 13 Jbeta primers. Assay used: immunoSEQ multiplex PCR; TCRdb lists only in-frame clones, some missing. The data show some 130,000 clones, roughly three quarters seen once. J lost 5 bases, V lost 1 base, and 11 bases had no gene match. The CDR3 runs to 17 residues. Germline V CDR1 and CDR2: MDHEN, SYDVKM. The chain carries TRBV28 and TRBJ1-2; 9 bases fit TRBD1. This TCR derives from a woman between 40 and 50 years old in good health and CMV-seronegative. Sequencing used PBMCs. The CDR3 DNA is TGTGCCAGCAGTTTATATGGGGGGGGACAGGGCTTGTATGGCTACACCTTC. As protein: CASSLYGGGQGLYGYTF.